The 25 T cell receptor beta chains below come from one sample, sequenced in a study of cytomegalovirus exposure and HLA in healthy donors. Sequencing was performed with immunoSEQ multiplex PCR; in TCRdb, only in-frame clones are kept and a portion is missing. The repertoire includes roughly 50,000 clones, under 95% of them detected once, and around 1% sits in the top ten. The specimen sequenced was PBMCs. The origin of the receptors is a young man in good health and CMV-seronegative.

The chain joins TRBV7-6 to TRBJ2-5; D is undetermined. Looked up from germline, CDR1 is SGHVS and CDR2 is FNYEAQ. Trimming cost V 0 bases and J 3 bases, with 11 bases left between them. The CDR3 is 15 amino acids. In DNA form, the CDR3 reads TGTGCCAGCAGCTTAGCCTCTCTGGGCAAAGAGACCCAGTACTTC. It translates to CASSLASLGKETQYF. Full variable domain (remainder filled in from reference TRBV7-6 and TRBJ2-5): GAGVSQSPRYKVTKRGQDVALRCDPISGHVSLYWYRQALGQGPEFLTYFNYEAQQDKSGLPNDRFSAERPEGSISTLTIQRTEQRDSAMYRCASSLASLGKETQYFGPGTRLLVL.

V gene TRBV11-2 combines with J gene TRBJ2-2; TRBD1 is a possible D gene (5 bases). Trimming shortened V by 1 base and J by 13 bases, and 10 bases separated the two germline ends. The CDR3 extends over 12 amino acids. The V gene's germline CDR1 is SGHAT and CDR2 FQNNGV. The CDR3 spells CASSLGGGLLFF. In nucleotides, the CDR3 is TGTGCCAGCAGCTTAGGGGGCGGCCTGCTGTTTTTT.

The CDR3 spells CASSLGHHNEQFF. CDR3 sequence (DNA): TGTGCCAGCAGCTTAGGGCACCACAATGAGCAGTTCTTC. J is TRBJ2-1 and V is TRBV7-8; D unclear. Trimming took off 1 base at V and 5 bases at J, with 6 bases between the two ends. Germline V gives CDR1 SGHVS, CDR2 FQNEAQ. This CDR3 comprises 13 residues.

This clone was seen a single time. J is TRBJ2-3 and V is TRBV29-1; TRBD2 aligns across 12 bases. The V segment lost 7 bases and the J segment 6 bases; nucleotides outside the gene matches: 8. Germline V gives CDR1 SQVTM, CDR2 ANQGSEA. The CDR3 has 14 residues. The CDR3 sequence is CSGCGTSGFDTQYF. CDR3 sequence (DNA): TGCAGCGGTTGTGGGACTAGCGGGTTCGATACGCAGTATTTT.

The genes are TRBV5-1 and TRBJ2-5; TRBD1 agrees at 7 bases. This CDR3 is 15 amino acids long. V was pared by 3 bases and J by 3 bases, with 8 bases of the junction left unmatched. Germline assignment: CDR1 SGHRS and CDR2 YFSETQ. CDR3 amino acids: CASSWTPGTEETQYF. CDR3 coding DNA: TGCGCCAGCAGCTGGACTCCCGGGACAGAAGAGACCCAGTACTTC.

The chain has TRBV6-6 and TRBJ2-7, with D uncertain. In germline, CDR1 is MNHNY, CDR2 SVGAGI (reference sequence). With 0 bases removed from V and 5 bases from J, the gap between germline ends came to 11 bases. This CDR3 has 14 residues. CDR3 coding DNA: TGTGCCAGCAGTTACTCGATTTCAGGTGACGAGCAGTACTTC. Translation: CASSYSISGDEQYF.

The chain carries TRBV7-3 and TRBJ2-2, with TRBD2 matching over 7 bases. Germline CDR1 reads SGHTA; CDR2 reads FQGTGA. The junction had 11 bases not matched to a gene; V was cut back by 6 bases and J by 4 bases. The CDR3 runs to 16 residues. CDR3 in amino acids: CASSPPAGERTGELFF. In nucleotides, the CDR3 is TGTGCCAGCAGTCCCCCGGCGGGGGAGCGCACCGGGGAGCTGTTTTTT.

V usage is TRBV6-6 and J usage is TRBJ2-7; D gene ambiguous. Per the germline V gene, CDR1 is MNHNY and CDR2 is SVGAGI (reference sequence). V dropped 6 bases and J dropped 3 bases, with 9 bases sitting between them. The CDR3 loop spans 12 amino acids. The CDR3 reads CASSHRHYEQYF. As DNA, the CDR3 is TGTGCCAGCAGCCACCGACACTACGAGCAGTACTTC.

The chain employs TRBV7-9 and TRBJ1-1, with a possible D match to TRBD1 (5 bases). Germline CDR1 and CDR2: SEHNR and FQNEAQ (reference sequence). Trimming left V 5 bases short and J 5 bases short, with 21 bases between. The CDR3 totals 16 residues. The CDR3 sequence is CASSPSTMLGGTEAFF. The CDR3 DNA follows: TGTGCCAGCAGCCCTTCCACCATGCTCGGGGGGACTGAAGCTTTCTTT.

The V call is TRBV29-1, the J call TRBJ1-1, with a possible D match to TRBD1 (6 bases). The CDR3 has 14 amino acids. Deletions cut 7 bases from V and 7 bases from J, with 22 bases between. Germline CDR1 SQVTM, CDR2 ANQGSEA. The CDR3 region has the DNA TGCAGCGCCACAGGGACCAGTTTGAACGGTGAAGCTTTCTTT. This gives the protein CSATGTSLNGEAFF.

The gene calls are TRBV18 and TRBJ1-1, with D perhaps matching TRBD1 (5 bases). The CDR3 sequence is 18 residues long. Germline V gene lookup returns CDR1 KGHSH and CDR2 LQKENI. Trimming shortened V by 3 bases and J by 2 bases, and 22 bases separated the two germline ends. CDR3 protein: CASSPGGDGFFGNTEAFF. In DNA form, the CDR3 reads TGTGCCAGCTCACCTGGAGGGGATGGCTTTTTCGGTAACACTGAAGCTTTCTTT.

Comments on this clone: The junction departs from the called germline gene at one end, perhaps through a read error. This chain uses TRBV6-5 with TRBJ1-1, with 7 bases matching TRBD1. Germline CDR1 is MNHEY and CDR2 is SVGAGI. The CDR3 loop spans 13 amino acids. The CDR3, as DNA: TGTGCCAGCAGCTACTACAGGGGTACTGAAGCTTTCTTT. The encoded protein is CASSYYRGTEAFF.

The chain uses TRBV7-8 and TRBJ2-7; 7 nucleotides align to TRBD2. From germline, CDR1 is SGHVS and CDR2 FQNEAQ. The V segment lost 5 bases and the J segment 2 bases; nucleotides outside the gene matches: 9. CDR3 length: 15 amino acids. CDR3 nucleotide sequence: TGTGCCAGCAGCCAGTCGCTAGCGGCCGCCTACGAGCAGTACTTC. It yields the protein CASSQSLAAAYEQYF.

The rearrangement joins TRBV28 to TRBJ1-5; D unresolved. V gave up 6 bases and J gave up 7 bases, with 19 bases separating them. Germline V gives CDR1 MDHEN, CDR2 SYDVKM. The CDR3 has 15 residues. The CDR3 is CASSFSYGEPQPQHF. In DNA, the CDR3 is TGTGCCAGCAGCTTTTCTTACGGGGAACCGCAGCCCCAGCATTTT.

The V and J genes are TRBV6-1 and TRBJ1-4; no clear D. The germline gives CDR1 MNHNS, CDR2 SASEGT. This CDR3 is 14 amino acids long. The V end was cut by 6 bases, the J end by 8 bases, with 16 bases between. The CDR3: CASSAGRVVEKLFF. The CDR3 DNA reads TGTGCCAGCAGCGCCGGGAGAGTTGTGGAAAAACTGTTTTTT.

V and J are TRBV10-3 and TRBJ1-5; 7 nucleotides match TRBD1. J lost 11 bases, V lost 6 bases, and 13 bases had no gene match. Per the germline V gene, CDR1 is ENHRY and CDR2 is SYGVKD. The CDR3 spans 14 residues. The chain's CDR3 is CAISHPGQMGTQHF. The CDR3, as DNA: TGTGCCATCAGCCATCCGGGACAGATGGGTACCCAGCATTTT.

The chain carries TRBV13 and TRBJ2-1, with D perhaps matching TRBD2 (6 bases). CDR3 length: 14 amino acids. V shed 6 bases and J shed 7 bases, with 16 bases lying between them. CDR1 and CDR2 (germline): PRHDT, FYEKMQ (reference sequence). The CDR3 reads CASRFVSGRNEQFF. Here the CDR3 DNA reads TGTGCCAGCAGATTCGTTAGCGGCCGTAATGAGCAGTTCTTC.

The chain uses TRBV15 and TRBJ1-2; a possible D gene is TRBD1 (6 bases). V was shortened by 9 bases and J by 0 bases, with 17 bases between the two germline ends. The CDR3 runs to 15 residues. Germline V lookup: CDR1 LNHNV, CDR2 YYDKDF (reference sequence). The CDR3 DNA follows: TGTGCCACTTCAATAAACAGGGTGTCTAACTATGGCTACACCTTC. Translated, it gives CATSINRVSNYGYTF.

The chain carries TRBV2 and TRBJ2-7; 7 bases map to TRBD1. Germline V gene lookup returns CDR1 SNHLY and CDR2 FYNNEI. CDR3 length equals 15 residues. V trimming: 5 bases; J trimming: 3 bases; junction bases outside the gene matches: 10. Here the CDR3 reads CASSQRTGAIYEQYF. The CDR3 bases are TGTGCCAGCAGTCAAAGGACAGGTGCCATCTACGAGCAGTACTTC.

This CDR3 is CASSPSGGDYNEQFF. The CDR3 DNA follows: TGTGCCAGCAGCCCCAGTGGAGGGGATTACAATGAGCAGTTCTTC. The chain combines TRBV7-3 with TRBJ2-1; tentatively, D is TRBD2 (6 bases). This CDR3 spans 15 amino acids. Trimming took 5 bases from V and 4 from J, leaving 15 bases between them. Germline V gene data show CDR1 as SGHTA and CDR2 as FQGTGA. Combining the CDR3 with reference TRBV7-3 and TRBJ2-1 gives the whole variable domain GAGVSQTPSNKVTEKGKYVELRCDPISGHTALYWYRQSLGQGPEFLIYFQGTGAADDSGLPNDRFFAVRPEGSVSTLKIQRTERGDSAVYLCASSPSGGDYNEQFFGPGTRLTVL.

Here the CDR3 reads CASSDPGKSYEQYF. The CDR3 DNA reads as TGTGCCAGCAGTGACCCGGGTAAAAGCTACGAGCAGTACTTC. The chain has TRBV2 and TRBJ2-7; no clear D gene. Trimming took off 3 bases at V and 3 bases at J, with 12 bases between the two ends. CDR3 length: 14 residues. Germline values: CDR1 SNHLY, CDR2 FYNNEI.

This sequence joins TRBV27 and TRBJ1-1, with 7 bases fitting TRBD1. Trimming at V came to 6 bases and at J to 3 bases, leaving 10 bases not matched to a gene. The CDR3 is made up of 15 amino acids. CDR1 is MNHEY, CDR2 SMNVEV, per germline (reference sequence). DNA for the CDR3: TGTGCCAGCAGAGCAGACAGGGTCGGGGACACTGAAGCTTTCTTT. Protein product: CASRADRVGDTEAFF.

The chain recombines TRBV6-5 with TRBJ2-1; TRBD2 agrees at 9 bases. Germline values: CDR1 MNHEY, CDR2 SVGAGI. V trimming: 2 bases; J trimming: 6 bases; junction bases outside the gene matches: 2. This CDR3 comprises 14 residues. The CDR3 loop is CASSYGGRANEQFF. DNA of the CDR3: TGTGCCAGCAGTTACGGCGGGAGGGCCAATGAGCAGTTCTTC.

On this clone: The same CDR3 arises from other DNA sequences in this sample as well. The genes are TRBV20-1 and TRBJ2-1; D is undetermined. V was pared by 5 bases and J by 7 bases, with 6 bases between. The germline V gene encodes CDR1 DFQATT and CDR2 SNEGSKA (reference sequence). The CDR3 has 10 amino acids. The CDR3, as DNA: TGCAGTGCTGAACTGAATGAGCAGTTCTTC. Encoded protein: CSAELNEQFF.

The chain joins TRBV5-1 to TRBJ2-2; TRBD1 might be the D (5 bases). CDR3 length: 14 residues. Germline loops: CDR1 SGHRS, CDR2 YFSETQ. The V and J ends lost 8 bases and 2 bases respectively, with 13 bases between them. Here the CDR3 reads CASGATVNTGELFF. The CDR3 DNA is TGCGCCAGTGGGGCGACAGTAAACACCGGGGAGCTGTTTTTT.